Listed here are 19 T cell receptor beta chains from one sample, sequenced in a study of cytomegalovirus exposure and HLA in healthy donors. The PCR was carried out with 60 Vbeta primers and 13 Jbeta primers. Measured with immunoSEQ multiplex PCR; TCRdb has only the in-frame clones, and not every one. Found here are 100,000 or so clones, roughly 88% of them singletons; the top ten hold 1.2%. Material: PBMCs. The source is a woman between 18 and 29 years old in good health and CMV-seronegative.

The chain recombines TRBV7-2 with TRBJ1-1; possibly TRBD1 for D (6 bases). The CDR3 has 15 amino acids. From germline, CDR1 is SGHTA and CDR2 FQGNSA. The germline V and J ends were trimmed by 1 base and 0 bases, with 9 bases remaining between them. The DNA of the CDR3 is TGTGCCAGCAGCTTAGGGGGGCACATGAACACTGAAGCTTTCTTT. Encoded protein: CASSLGGHMNTEAFF.

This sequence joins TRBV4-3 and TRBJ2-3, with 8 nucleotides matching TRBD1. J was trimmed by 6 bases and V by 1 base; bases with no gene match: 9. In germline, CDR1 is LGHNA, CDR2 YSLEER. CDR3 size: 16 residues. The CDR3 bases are TGCGCCAGCAGCCAAGGGACAGGGCGTTCCCGGGATACGCAGTATTTT. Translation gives CASSQGTGRSRDTQYF.

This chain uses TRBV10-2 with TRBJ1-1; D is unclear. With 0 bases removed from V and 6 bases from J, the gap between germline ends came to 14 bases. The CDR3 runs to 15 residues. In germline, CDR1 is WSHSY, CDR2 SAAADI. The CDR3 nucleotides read TGCGCCAGCAGTGAGTCGGGTTCAGGAAGGTCTGAAGCTTTCTTT. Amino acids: CASSESGSGRSEAFF.

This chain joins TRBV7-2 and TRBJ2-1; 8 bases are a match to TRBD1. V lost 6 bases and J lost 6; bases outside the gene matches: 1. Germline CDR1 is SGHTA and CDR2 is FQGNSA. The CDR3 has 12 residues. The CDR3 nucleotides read TGTGCCAGCAGTACAGGGGGCAATGAGCAGTTCTTC. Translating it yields CASSTGGNEQFF. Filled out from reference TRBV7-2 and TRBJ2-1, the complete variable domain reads GAGVSQSPSNKVTEKGKDVELRCDPISGHTALYWYRQSLGQGLEFLIYFQGNSAPDKSGLPSDRFSAERTGGSVSTLTIQRTQQEDSAVYLCASSTGGNEQFFGPGTRLTVL.

The CDR3 nucleotides read TGTGCCAGCAGGGCACGGGACTGGAACAATGAGCAGTTCTTC. Amino acids: CASRARDWNNEQFF. The V and J genes are TRBV27 and TRBJ2-1; possibly TRBD2 for D (6 bases). The V end was cut by 6 bases, the J end by 5 bases, with 14 bases between. The CDR3 covers 14 residues. Germline V gene sequence: CDR1 MNHEY, CDR2 SMNVEV (reference sequence).

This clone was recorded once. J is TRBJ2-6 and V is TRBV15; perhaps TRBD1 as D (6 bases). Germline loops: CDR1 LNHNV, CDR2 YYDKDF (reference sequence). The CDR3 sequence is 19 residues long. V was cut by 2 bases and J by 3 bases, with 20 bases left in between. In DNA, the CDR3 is TGTGCCACCAGCAGAACACAGGGTAACGCTGTGGTTGGGGCCAACGTCCTGACTTTC. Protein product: CATSRTQGNAVVGANVLTF.

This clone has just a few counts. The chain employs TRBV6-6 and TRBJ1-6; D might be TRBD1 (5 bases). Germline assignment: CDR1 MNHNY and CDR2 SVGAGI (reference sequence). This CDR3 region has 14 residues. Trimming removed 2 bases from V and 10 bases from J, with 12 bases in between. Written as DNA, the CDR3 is TGTGCCAGCAGTTACGTGGGGGGAGGCTCACCCCTCCACTTT. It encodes CASSYVGGGSPLHF.

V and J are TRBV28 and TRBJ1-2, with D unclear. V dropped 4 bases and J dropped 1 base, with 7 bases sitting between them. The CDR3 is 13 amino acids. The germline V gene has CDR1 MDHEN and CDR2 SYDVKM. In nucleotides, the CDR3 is TGTGCCAGCAGTTATTACGGTAACTATGGCTACACCTTC. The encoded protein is CASSYYGNYGYTF.

CDR3: CASSPWGELANYGYTF. Here the CDR3 DNA reads TGTGCCAGCAGTCCCTGGGGGGAATTAGCTAACTATGGCTACACCTTC. The V call is TRBV28, the J call TRBJ1-2; D might be TRBD1 (5 bases). Germline CDR1 and CDR2: MDHEN and SYDVKM. The CDR3 contains 16 residues. V lost 5 bases and J lost 0, with 16 bases in between.

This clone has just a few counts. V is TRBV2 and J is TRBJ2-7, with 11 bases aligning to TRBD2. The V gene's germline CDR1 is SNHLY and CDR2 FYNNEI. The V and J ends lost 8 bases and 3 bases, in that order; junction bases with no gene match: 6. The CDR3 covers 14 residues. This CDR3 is CASDRGTSGYEQYF. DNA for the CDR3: TGTGCCAGCGACCGGGGGACTAGCGGCTACGAGCAGTACTTC. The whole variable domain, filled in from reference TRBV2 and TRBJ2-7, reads EPEVTQTPSHQVTQMGQEVILRCVPISNHLYFYWYRQILGQKVEFLVSFYNNEISEKSEIFDDQFSVERPDGSNFTLKIRSTKLEDSAMYFCASDRGTSGYEQYFGPGTRLTVT.

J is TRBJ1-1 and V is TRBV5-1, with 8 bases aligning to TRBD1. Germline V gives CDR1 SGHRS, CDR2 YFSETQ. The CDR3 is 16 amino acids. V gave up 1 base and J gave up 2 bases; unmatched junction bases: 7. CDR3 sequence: CASSLTTGGSNTEAFF. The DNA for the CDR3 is TGCGCCAGCAGCTTGACTACAGGGGGGTCTAACACTGAAGCTTTCTTT.

CDR3 DNA sequence: TGTGCCAGCAACATAGGACTAGCCGGGCAAGAGACCCAGTACTTC. Its translation is CASNIGLAGQETQYF. The V gene is TRBV7-9, the J gene TRBJ2-5; 8 bases are a match to TRBD2. Germline values: CDR1 SEHNR, CDR2 FQNEAQ (reference sequence). J was trimmed by 2 bases and V by 7 bases; bases with no gene match: 9. The CDR3 sequence is 15 residues long.

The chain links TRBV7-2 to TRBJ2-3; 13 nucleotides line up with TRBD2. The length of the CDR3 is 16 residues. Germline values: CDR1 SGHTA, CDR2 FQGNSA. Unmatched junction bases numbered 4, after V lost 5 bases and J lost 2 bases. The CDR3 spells CASSPGLAGVTDTQYF. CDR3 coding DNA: TGTGCCAGCAGCCCAGGACTAGCGGGAGTCACAGATACGCAGTATTTT.

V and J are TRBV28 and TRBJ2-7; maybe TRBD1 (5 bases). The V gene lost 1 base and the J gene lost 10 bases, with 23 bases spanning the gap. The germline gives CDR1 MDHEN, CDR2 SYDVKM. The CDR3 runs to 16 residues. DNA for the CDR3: TGTGCCAGCAGTTTATCCCGACAGACCTCGCGCACCTACCAGTACTTC. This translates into CASSLSRQTSRTYQYF.

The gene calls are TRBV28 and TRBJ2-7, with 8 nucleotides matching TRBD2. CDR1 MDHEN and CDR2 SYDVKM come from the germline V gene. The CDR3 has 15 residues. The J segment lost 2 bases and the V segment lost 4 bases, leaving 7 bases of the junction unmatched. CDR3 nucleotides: TGTGCCAGCAGTTCGATCGGGGGGGGCCCCTACGAGCAGTACTTC. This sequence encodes CASSSIGGGPYEQYF.

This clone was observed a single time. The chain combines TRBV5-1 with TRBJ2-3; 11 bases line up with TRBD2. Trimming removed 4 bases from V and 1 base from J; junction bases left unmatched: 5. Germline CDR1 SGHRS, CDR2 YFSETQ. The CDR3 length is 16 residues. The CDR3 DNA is TGCGCCAGCAGCCTCCTGACTAGCGGGGGCACAGATACGCAGTATTTT. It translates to CASSLLTSGGTDTQYF. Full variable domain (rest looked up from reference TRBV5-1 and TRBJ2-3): KAGVTQTPRYLIKTRGQQVTLSCSPISGHRSVSWYQQTPGQGLQFLFEYFSETQRNKGNFPGRFSGRQFSNSRSEMNVSTLELGDSALYLCASSLLTSGGTDTQYFGPGTRLTVL.

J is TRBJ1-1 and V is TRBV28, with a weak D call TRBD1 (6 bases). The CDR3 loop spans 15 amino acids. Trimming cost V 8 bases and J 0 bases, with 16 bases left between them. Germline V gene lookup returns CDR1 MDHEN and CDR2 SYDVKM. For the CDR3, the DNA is TGTGCCAGCGGGTACAGGGTACTTCTGAACACTGAAGCTTTCTTT. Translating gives CASGYRVLLNTEAFF.

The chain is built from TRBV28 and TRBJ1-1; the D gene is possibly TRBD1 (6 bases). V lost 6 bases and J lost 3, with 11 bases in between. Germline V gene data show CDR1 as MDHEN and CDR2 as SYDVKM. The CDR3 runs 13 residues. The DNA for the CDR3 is TGTGCCAGCAGGATAGGACAGTACACTGAAGCTTTCTTT. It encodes CASRIGQYTEAFF.

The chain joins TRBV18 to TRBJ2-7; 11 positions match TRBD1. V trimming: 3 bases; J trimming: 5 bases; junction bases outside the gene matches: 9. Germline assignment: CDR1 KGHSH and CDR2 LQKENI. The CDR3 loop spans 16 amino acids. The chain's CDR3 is CASSPRGTGGSHEQYF. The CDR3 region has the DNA TGTGCCAGCTCACCGCGGGGGACAGGGGGTAGCCACGAGCAGTACTTC. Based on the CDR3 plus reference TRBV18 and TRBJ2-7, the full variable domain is NAGVMQNPRHLVRRRGQEARLRCSPMKGHSHVYWYRQLPEEGLKFMVYLQKENIIDESGMPKERFSAEFPKEGPSILRIQQVVRGDSAAYFCASSPRGTGGSHEQYFGPGTRLTVT.